The source of this T cell receptor beta chain is a study of identical twins (dated by TCRdb to the mid-2010s). Regarding the complete study: To test whether fetal clonotypes persist, the study used deep sequencing on TCR alpha and beta repertoires from monozygotic twins, unrelated adults of various ages, and cord blood. To rule out contamination, replicate twin experiments were performed at different times with different library preparation protocols. Overall study outcomes, separate from this receptor: A weaker excess of twin sharing was found in beta out-of-frame sequences because the signal-to-noise ratio was lowered by fewer shared sequences. Invariant T cells such as MAIT and iNKT could partly confound zero-insertion analyses, although diverse VJ usage argued against such confounding for most clonotypes. Out-of-frame TCR alpha sequences shared between twins showed an excess of low generation-probability sequences compared with coincidental sharing between unrelated individuals. In monozygotic twins, out-of-frame TCR alpha sharing was systematically underestimated by recombination models, although the models agreed with sharing between unrelated individuals. Because the same donors could not be followed over many years, the conclusions depended on cross-sectional statistical analysis. Abundant cord blood beta clonotypes carried fewer insertions; young adult naive repertoires showed a weaker similar trend, while memory repertoires showed none.

Only healthy Caucasian donors were included. Three pairs of female monozygotic twins, all aged roughly 18 to 30 years, made up the twin cohort. CD4+ and CD8+ T cell populations were isolated with positive isolation kits from Invitrogen. The CDR3 runs 13 amino acids, cysteine and phenylalanine included. The CDR3 DNA has 39 bases and is translated from base 1. The germline V gene yields SNHLY for CDR1 and FYNNEI for CDR2. Trimming takes 8 bases from V and 2 bases from J, and the germline ends sit 12 bases apart. The library was obtained by 5' RACE. TCRdb names Illumina HiSeq 2000 as the instrument used. A universal primer binding site was added through template switching, and the final cDNA carried a unique molecular identifier so that TCR cDNA molecules could be counted accurately. Specific primers in the conserved constant-segment region were used to synthesize first-strand cDNA for the TCR alpha and beta chains. To control for contamination, every cDNA library carried two barcodes: a SMART-Mk sample barcode plus Illumina barcodes. TruSeq adapter sequences and Illumina sample barcodes were added in two successive PCR steps. TCR alpha and beta cDNA libraries were sequenced on the Illumina HiSeq platform with custom primers. From the authors' description of their analysis: Unique molecular identifiers were extracted from raw reads with MiGEC, and CDR3 positions were determined with MiXCR. For each individual, recombination models were inferred using an EM algorithm with the repgenHMM and IGoR tools. The tcR package in R was used for shared clonotype analysis, with sharing normalized by the product of cloneset sizes. To study raw recombination free of thymic and clonal selection effects, out-of-frame nonproductive sequences were analyzed. TCRdb took the public reads, trimmed them with fastp at Q25, ran MiXCR for clone calling and kept in-frame beta chains. Every entry covers one CDR3 protein and lists the most common genes and DNA from its rows. In this record, the V and J calls reflect TCRdb's handling and not the investigators' own analysis. This sample has a few hundred thousand distinct CDR3 sequences in its table, and approximately 8.3% of those were observed once. The ten largest account for 2.5% to 3.5% of the sample.

This clonotype has a handful of counts. The antigen it recognizes is unknown. Base qualities are missing; no much larger clone stands one base away. These records were also assigned to another study, of yellow fever vaccine responses in identical twins. The second publication reports: The T cell response to vaccination in identical twins was reported by the authors to appear partly convergent and partly personalized. The study precisely tracked vaccine-responding T cell clones in identical twins.

The clonotype was recovered from a woman aged 18-30 years in good health. The rearranged chain carries TRBV2 and TRBJ2-5, with TRBD2 tentatively as D gene (5 bases match). The sequencing input was CD8+ T cells sorted from blood. The CDR3 sequence is CASRRWIQETQYF. The sequenced DNA is TGTGCCAGCCGGAGGTGGATACAAGAGACCCAGTACTTC.